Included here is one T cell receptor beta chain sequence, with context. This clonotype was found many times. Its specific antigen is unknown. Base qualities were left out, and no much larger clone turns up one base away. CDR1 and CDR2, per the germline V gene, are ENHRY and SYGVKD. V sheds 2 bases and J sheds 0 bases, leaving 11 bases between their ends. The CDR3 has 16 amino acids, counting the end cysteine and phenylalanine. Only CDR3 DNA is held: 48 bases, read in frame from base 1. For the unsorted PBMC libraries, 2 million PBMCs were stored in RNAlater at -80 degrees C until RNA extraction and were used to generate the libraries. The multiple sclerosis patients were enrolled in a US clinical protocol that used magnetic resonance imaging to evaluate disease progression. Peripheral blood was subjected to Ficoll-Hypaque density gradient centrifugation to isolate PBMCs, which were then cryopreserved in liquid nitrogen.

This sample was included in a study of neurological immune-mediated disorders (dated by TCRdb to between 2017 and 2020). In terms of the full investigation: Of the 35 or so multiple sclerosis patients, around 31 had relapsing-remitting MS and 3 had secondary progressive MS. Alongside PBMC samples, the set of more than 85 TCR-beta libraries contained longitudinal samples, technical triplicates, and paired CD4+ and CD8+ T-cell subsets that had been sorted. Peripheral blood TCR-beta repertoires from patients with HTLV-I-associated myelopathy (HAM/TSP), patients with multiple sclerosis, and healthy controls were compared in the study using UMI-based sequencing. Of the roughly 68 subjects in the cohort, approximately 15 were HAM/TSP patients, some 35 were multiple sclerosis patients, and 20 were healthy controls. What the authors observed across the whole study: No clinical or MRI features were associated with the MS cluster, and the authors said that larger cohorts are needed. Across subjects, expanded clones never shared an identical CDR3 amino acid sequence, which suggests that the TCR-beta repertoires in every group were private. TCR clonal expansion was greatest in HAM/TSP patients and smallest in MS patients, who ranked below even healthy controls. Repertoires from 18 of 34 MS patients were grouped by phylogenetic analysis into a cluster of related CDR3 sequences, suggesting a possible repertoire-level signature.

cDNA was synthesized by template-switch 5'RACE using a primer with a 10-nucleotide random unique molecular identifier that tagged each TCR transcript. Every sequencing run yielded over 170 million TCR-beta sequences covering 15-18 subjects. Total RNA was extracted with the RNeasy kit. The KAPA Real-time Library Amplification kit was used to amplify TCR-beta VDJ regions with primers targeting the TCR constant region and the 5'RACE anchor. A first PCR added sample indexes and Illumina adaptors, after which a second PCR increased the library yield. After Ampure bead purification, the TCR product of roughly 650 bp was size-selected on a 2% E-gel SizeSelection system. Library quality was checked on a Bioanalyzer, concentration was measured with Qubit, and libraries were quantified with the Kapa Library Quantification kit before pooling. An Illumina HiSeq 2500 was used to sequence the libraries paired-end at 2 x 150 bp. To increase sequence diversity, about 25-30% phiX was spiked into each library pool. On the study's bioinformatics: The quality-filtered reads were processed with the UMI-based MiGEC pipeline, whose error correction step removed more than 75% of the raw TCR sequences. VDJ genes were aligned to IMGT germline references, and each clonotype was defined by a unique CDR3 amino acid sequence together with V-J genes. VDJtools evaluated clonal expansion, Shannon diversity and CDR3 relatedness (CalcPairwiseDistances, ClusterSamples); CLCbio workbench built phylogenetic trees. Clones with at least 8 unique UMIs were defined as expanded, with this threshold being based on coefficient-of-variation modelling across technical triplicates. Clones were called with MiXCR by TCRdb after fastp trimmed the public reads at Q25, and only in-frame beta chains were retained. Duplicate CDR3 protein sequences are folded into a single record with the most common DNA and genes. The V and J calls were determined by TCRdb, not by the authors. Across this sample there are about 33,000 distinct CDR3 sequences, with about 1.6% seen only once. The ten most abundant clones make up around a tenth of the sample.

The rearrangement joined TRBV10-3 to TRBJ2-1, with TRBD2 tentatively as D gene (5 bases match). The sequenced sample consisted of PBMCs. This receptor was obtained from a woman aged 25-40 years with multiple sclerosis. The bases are TGTGCCATCAGTGAGATCGGCGGAGGCTCCTACAATGAGCAGTTCTTC. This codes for CAISEIGGGSYNEQFF.